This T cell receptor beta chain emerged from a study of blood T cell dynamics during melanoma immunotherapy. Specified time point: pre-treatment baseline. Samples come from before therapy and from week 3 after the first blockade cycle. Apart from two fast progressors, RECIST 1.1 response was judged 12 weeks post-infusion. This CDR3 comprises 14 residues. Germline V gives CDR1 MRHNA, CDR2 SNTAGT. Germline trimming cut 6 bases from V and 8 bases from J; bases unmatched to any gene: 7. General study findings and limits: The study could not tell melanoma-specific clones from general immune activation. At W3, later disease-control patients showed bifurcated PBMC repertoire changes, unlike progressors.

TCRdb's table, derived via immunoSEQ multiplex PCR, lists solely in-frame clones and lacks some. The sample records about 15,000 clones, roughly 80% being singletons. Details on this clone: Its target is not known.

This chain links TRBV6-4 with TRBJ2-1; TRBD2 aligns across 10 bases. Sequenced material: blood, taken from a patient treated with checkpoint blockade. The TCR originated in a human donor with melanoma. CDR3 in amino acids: CASSPLAGADEQFF. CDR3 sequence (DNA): TGTGCCAGCAGCCCGCTAGCGGGAGCTGATGAGCAGTTCTTC.